The clone carrying this T cell receptor beta chain has at least ten counts. 8.5 to 10 ml of fresh blood yielded the PBMCs by density gradient. Amplified material comprised TCR beta CDR3 regions derived from RNA transcripts. The library came from an HTBI-primed first-round RT-PCR and a second-round multiplex PCR. MiXCR was run by TCRdb on the multiplex PCR reads, yielding one entry per CDR3 protein. The sample includes 200,000 to 250,000 distinct CDR3 sequences, 20% to 25% of them seen just once. This specimen comes from a study of Graves' ophthalmopathy and Graves' hyperthyroidism. This CDR3 is 15 amino acids long. The V gene lost 2 bases and the J gene lost 4 bases, with 11 bases spanning the gap. Germline V gives CDR1 MNHEY, CDR2 SVGAGI.

The sample comprised peripheral blood. This sequence was found in a woman between 50 and 59 years old with Graves' ophthalmopathy. The rearrangement uses TRBV6-5 and TRBJ2-2; D uncertain. Here the CDR3 DNA reads TGTGCCAGCAGTTACCCTGGTCGAAGCACCGGGGAGCTGTTTTTT. Protein: CASSYPGRSTGELFF.